Below, 2 T cell receptor beta chains from the same sample are listed, as sequenced in a study of response to subunit inactivated influenza vaccine (dated by TCRdb to the late 2010s). The library was made by RT-PCR. Data came from an Illumina HiSeq 2500. TCRdb reprocessed the public reads (quality trimming at Q25 with fastp, clone calling with MiXCR) and kept in-frame beta chains. Merged by CDR3 protein, the rows form single entries marked with the most common genes and DNA. The table for this sample lists 500,000 to 600,000 distinct CDR3 sequences; roughly 15% of them were counted only once. 8.5% to 14% of the sample belongs to the ten largest clones. Sequencing was performed on PBMCs from blood, taken about 11 days after vaccination. The source of these receptors is a man in his forties or fifties who received an inactivated influenza vaccine. Donor details come from another sample of the same person, matched by shared clones.

This clonotype has ten or more counts. The J gene is TRBJ2-7, the V gene TRBV27, with D perhaps matching TRBD2 (5 bases). The CDR3 is 13 residues long. Germline CDR1 and CDR2: MNHEY and SMNVEV (reference sequence). Trimming took off 2 bases at V and 2 bases at J, with 7 bases between the two ends. The CDR3 nucleotides are TGTGCCAGCAGTTTAAGGGAGACCTACGAGCAGTACTTC. It is translated as CASSLRETYEQYF.

In its sample, this clonotype was seen a few times. The chain combines TRBV10-3 with TRBJ2-5; D is ambiguous. V was trimmed by 3 bases and J by 5 bases, leaving 7 bases between them. The CDR3 totals 12 residues. Germline V lookup: CDR1 ENHRY, CDR2 SYGVKD. CDR3 amino acids: CAISDIWETQYF. The DNA of the CDR3 is TGTGCCATCAGTGATATATGGGAGACCCAGTACTTC.